This TCR beta chain was sequenced during a study of blood T cell repertoires in COVID-19. Living in about two dozen US areas, the participants were between 18 and 89 years of age. As processed by the authors: Scientists estimated how many nucleated cells there were by amplifying reference gene primers. Generated by immunoSEQ multiplex PCR, the TCRdb table keeps only in-frame clones and is missing some. V, J and clone size reflect that table, while D and trimming were determined from the DNA. The table records 150,000 to 200,000 clones, under 85% of them present only once. In the case of this clone: One junction end does not reproduce the germline sequence, and a read error may be involved. Different DNA sequences within this sample yield the same CDR3.

The CDR3 is 14 amino acids. CDR1 and CDR2 from the germline V gene are LGHDT and YNNKEL (reference sequence). V and J are TRBV3-1 (or the pseudogene TRBV3-2) and TRBJ2-7, with D perhaps TRBD2 (5 bases). This sequence was found in a man between 45 and 60 years old who had recovered from COVID-19. Sequenced: PBMCs or T cells enriched from blood (not recorded which). As DNA, the CDR3 is TGTGCCAGCAGCCAAGATGTCAGGAGGCACGAGCAGTACTTT. Translated: CASSQDVRRHEQYF.